These 10 T cell receptor beta chains were all obtained from the same sample, sequenced in a study of cytomegalovirus exposure and HLA in healthy donors. Primers included in the PCR were 60 Vbeta and 13 Jbeta primers. Repertoires were generated with immunoSEQ multiplex PCR, while TCRdb's copy carries only in-frame clones and drops some. The sample yields approximately 190,000 clones, around 75% seen once. Sequencing input: PBMCs. These receptors were taken from a woman in her twenties or thirties in good health and CMV-seronegative.

The chain uses TRBV5-8 and TRBJ2-2, with D possibly being TRBD2 (7 bases). The CDR3 spans 17 residues. The V gene lost 4 bases and the J gene lost 3 bases, with 19 bases spanning the gap. Germline lookup yields CDR1 SGHTS and CDR2 YDEGEE. CDR3 residues: CASSPTRGAVDTGELFF. The CDR3 nucleotides read TGTGCCAGCAGCCCCACACGGGGGGCGGTAGACACCGGGGAGCTGTTTTTT.

The chain combines TRBV6-4 with TRBJ2-2; TRBD1 might be the D (6 bases). Trimming removed 9 bases from V and 3 bases from J, with 14 bases in between. The length of the CDR3 is 14 residues. CDR1 is MRHNA and CDR2 is SNTAGT in the germline V gene. CDR3 nucleotide sequence: TGTGCCAGTAGACAGGATGCGGACACCGGGGAGCTGTTTTTT. Protein sequence: CASRQDADTGELFF.

This clone has just one count. The CDR3 nucleotides are TGTGCCAGCAGCCGCAGACGCGGGCGCGACGGGGAGCTGTTTTTT. This translates into CASSRRRGRDGELFF. The rearrangement joins TRBV7-7 to TRBJ2-2, with a possible D match to TRBD2 (5 bases). Trimming pared 5 bases from V and 7 bases from J, leaving 17 bases between. The germline gives CDR1 SSHAT, CDR2 FNYEAQ (reference sequence). This CDR3 comprises 15 residues. Using reference TRBV7-7 and TRBJ2-2 for the parts outside the CDR3, the full variable domain is GAGVSQSPRYKVTKRGQDVTLRCDPISSHATLYWYQQALGQGPEFLTYFNYEAQPDKSGLPSDRFSAERPEGSISTLTIQRTEQRDSAMYRCASSRRRGRDGELFFGEGSRLTVL.

CDR3 in amino acids: CASSWTGFYSNQPQHF. The CDR3 bases are TGTGCCAGTAGTTGGACAGGGTTTTATAGCAATCAGCCCCAGCATTTT. The V call is TRBV19, the J call TRBJ1-5; 8 bases line up with TRBD1. The length of the CDR3 is 16 residues. V dropped 5 bases and J dropped 0; count of bases not matched to a gene: 6. CDR1 is LNHDA, CDR2 SQIVND, per germline (reference sequence).

The rearrangement joins TRBV29-1 to TRBJ2-6; TRBD2 aligns across 7 bases. The CDR3 length is 18 residues. The junction had 11 bases not matched to a gene; V was cut back by 3 bases and J by 0 bases. Germline V lookup: CDR1 SQVTM, CDR2 ANQGSEA. CDR3 bases: TGCAGCGTTGACCCCCGACTAGCCCAATCCTCTGGGGCCAACGTCCTGACTTTC. Translated, it gives CSVDPRLAQSSGANVLTF.

V and J are TRBV9 and TRBJ1-2; possibly TRBD1 for D (5 bases). Looked up from germline, CDR1 is SGDLS and CDR2 is YYNGEE. The V end lost 6 bases, the J end lost 2 bases, and 20 bases lay between the germline ends. This CDR3 has 16 amino acids. The CDR3 bases are TGTGCCAGCAACCAAGACCCCCAACAGGAGAACTATGGCTACACCTTC. Protein: CASNQDPQQENYGYTF. Filled out from reference TRBV9 and TRBJ1-2, the complete variable domain reads DSGVTQTPKHLITATGQRVTLRCSPRSGDLSVYWYQQSLDQGLQFLIQYYNGEERAKGNILERFSAQQFPDLHSELNLSSLELGDSALYFCASNQDPQQENYGYTFGSGTRLTVV.

Comment on this clone: Other DNA sequences of this sample code for an identical CDR3. DNA of the CDR3: TGTGCCAGCAGCCCCGGGACTAGCGGATACAATGAGCAGTTCTTC. Protein: CASSPGTSGYNEQFF. The J gene is TRBJ2-1, the V gene TRBV6-5; 11 bases line up with TRBD2. There are 15 residues in the CDR3. V was pared by 6 bases and J by 4 bases, with 5 bases of the junction left unmatched. Germline V gene lookup returns CDR1 MNHEY and CDR2 SVGAGI.

This chain uses TRBV19 with TRBJ1-1; 12 bases map to TRBD1. This CDR3 region has 13 residues. Trimming removed 8 bases from V and 5 bases from J; junction bases left unmatched: 3. Germline V gene data show CDR1 as LNHDA and CDR2 as SQIVND (reference sequence). The CDR3: CASGDRGRTEAFF. The CDR3 DNA reads as TGTGCCAGTGGGGACAGGGGGCGGACTGAAGCTTTCTTT. Using reference TRBV19 and TRBJ1-1 for the parts outside the CDR3, the full variable domain is DGGITQSPKYLFRKEGQNVTLSCEQNLNHDAMYWYRQDPGQGLRLIYYSQIVNDFQKGDIAEGYSVSREKKESFPLTVTSAQKNPTAFYLCASGDRGRTEAFFGQGTRLTVV.

This clone was detected only once. The V call is TRBV6-5, the J call TRBJ2-1; no definite D call. Looked up from germline, CDR1 is MNHEY and CDR2 is SVGAGI. The V end was cut by 8 bases, the J end by 8 bases, with 10 bases between. The CDR3 loop spans 11 amino acids. The CDR3 DNA sequence: TGTGCCAGCTTCTTCCGTGATGAGCAGTTCTTC. Amino acid sequence: CASFFRDEQFF.

This clone was seen once. The chain links TRBV28 to TRBJ1-1; a weak D match, TRBD1 (6 bases). The CDR3 covers 14 residues. The germline V gene encodes CDR1 MDHEN and CDR2 SYDVKM. The V and J ends lost 5 bases and 6 bases respectively, with 16 bases between them. DNA for the CDR3: TGTGCCAGCAGTCCCCACAACAGGGTCTCTGAAGCTTTCTTT. Its translation is CASSPHNRVSEAFF.